One sample yielded the 25 T cell receptor beta chains listed below, sequenced in a study of T cells in Graves' hyperthyroidism and ophthalmopathy. There were TCR beta CDR3 regions amplified from RNA transcripts. The HTBI primer set was used in a first-round RT-PCR of the TCR CDR3. From the multiplex PCR reads, TCRdb called clonotypes with MiXCR, one entry per CDR3 protein. The data contain about 600,000 distinct CDR3 sequences, roughly 16% of them seen just once; the ten biggest clones take up 3% to 4%. Input material: blood. The receptors stem from a middle-aged woman with Graves' ophthalmopathy.

A few counts support this clonotype. The rearrangement uses TRBV6-1 and TRBJ2-3; 8 nucleotides agree with TRBD1. The CDR3 is 18 amino acids. V was pared by 11 bases and J by 0 bases, with 19 bases of the junction left unmatched. Germline CDR1 and CDR2: MNHNS and SASEGT. CDR3 amino acids: CAAGQGAKFSSSTDTQYF. The CDR3 DNA follows: TGTGCCGCCGGGCAGGGGGCAAAGTTTAGTTCTAGCACAGATACGCAGTATTTT.

This clonotype has a count of ten or more. The genes are TRBV6-1 and TRBJ1-1, with TRBD1 matching 9 bases. Germline CDR1 MNHNS, CDR2 SASEGT. This CDR3 region has 14 residues. V gave up 7 bases and J gave up 5 bases; unmatched junction bases: 8. CDR3 protein: CASNLDRGGTEAFF. The CDR3 DNA follows: TGTGCCAGCAACCTGGACAGGGGTGGGACTGAAGCTTTCTTT.

This clonotype was seen more than once but under ten times. The chain joins TRBV28 to TRBJ2-1; D may be TRBD2 (6 bases). The CDR3 is 14 amino acids. Trimming took off 4 bases at V and 11 bases at J, with 18 bases between the two ends. Germline lookup yields CDR1 MDHEN and CDR2 SYDVKM. The CDR3 reads CASSYTFEAGQQFF. In nucleotides, the CDR3 is TGTGCCAGCAGTTATACCTTTGAGGCGGGACAGCAGTTCTTC.

This clonotype was seen more than once but under ten times. Just one base apart from a much larger clone, this may be a read error. The chain links TRBV7-2 to TRBJ2-1; the D is unclear. Trimming took off 5 bases at V and 6 bases at J, with 8 bases between the two ends. The V gene's germline CDR1 is SGHTA and CDR2 FQGNSA. This CDR3 region has 12 residues. This chain's CDR3 is CASSPQLNEQFF. For the CDR3, the DNA is TGTGCCAGCAGCCCACAGCTCAATGAGCAGTTCTTC.

This clonotype was counted between two and nine times. The chain combines TRBV6-1 with TRBJ1-6, with 10 bases identical to TRBD1. Germline V gene sequence: CDR1 MNHNS, CDR2 SASEGT. This CDR3 is built from 21 residues. After removal of 2 bases from V and 4 bases from J, the junction contained 17 bases not matched to a gene. CDR3 residues: CASSEFFLIRDRGRYNSPLHF. The CDR3 DNA reads as TGTGCCAGCAGTGAATTTTTTCTGATCCGGGACAGGGGACGGTATAATTCACCCCTCCACTTT.

This clonotype was seen many times. V is TRBV10-3 and J is TRBJ2-7; TRBD1 matches 8 bases. The CDR3 spans 15 residues. V lost 6 bases to trimming and J lost 6 bases; unmatched junction nucleotides: 13. Germline loops: CDR1 ENHRY, CDR2 SYGVKD. CDR3 coding DNA: TGTGCCATCAGACCCAACAGGGGGAACTCGGGCGAGCAGTACTTC. The encoded protein is CAIRPNRGNSGEQYF.

This clonotype was observed a handful of times. V gene TRBV10-3 combines with J gene TRBJ2-7, with 7 bases that match TRBD1. Looked up from germline, CDR1 is ENHRY and CDR2 is SYGVKD. The V and J ends lost 11 bases and 2 bases, in that order; junction bases with no gene match: 12. This CDR3 contains 14 residues. CDR3 in DNA: TGTGCCTCCGCCTCAGGGGGAAACACCTACGAGCAGTACTTC. This translates into CASASGGNTYEQYF.

The chain carries TRBV6-1 and TRBJ1-1; no clear D gene. This CDR3 comprises 12 residues. With 9 bases removed from V and 4 bases from J, the gap between germline ends came to 12 bases. Germline V gene data show CDR1 as MNHNS and CDR2 as SASEGT. CDR3 sequence reads: CASRGLRTEAFF. CDR3 coding DNA: TGTGCCAGTCGAGGGTTGCGCACTGAAGCTTTCTTT.

This clonotype was recorded once. A much larger clone lies one base from this, so it may be a read error. The V and J genes are TRBV12-3 or TRBV12-4 and TRBJ2-1; D is perhaps TRBD1 or TRBD2 (6 bases each). Matching the DNA end better, TRBJ2-7 makes the J call doubtful. CDR3 size: 13 residues. CDR3 amino acids: CASSGGLYNEQYF. In DNA form, the CDR3 reads TGTGCCAGCAGTGGGGGGCTCTACAATGAGCAGTACTTC.

The rearrangement uses TRBV29-1 and TRBJ2-1; possibly TRBD1 or TRBD2 for D (6 bases each). The CDR3 covers 15 residues. V lost 3 bases and J lost 6, with 18 bases in between. Germline CDR1 and CDR2: SQVTM and ANQGSEA. The CDR3 loop reads CSVDFWGATVNEQFF. CDR3 nucleotide sequence: TGCAGCGTTGATTTCTGGGGGGCCACGGTCAATGAGCAGTTCTTC.

This clonotype was detected ten times or more. The chain recombines TRBV5-1 with TRBJ2-3; D is tentatively TRBD1 or TRBD2 (6 bases each). CDR1 SGHRS and CDR2 YFSETQ come from the germline V gene. This CDR3 is 14 amino acids long. Trimming took 1 base from V and 4 from J, leaving 10 bases between them. The CDR3 spells CASSLRGAPDTQYF. As DNA, the CDR3 is TGCGCCAGCAGCTTGAGGGGGGCTCCAGATACGCAGTATTTT.

This clonotype was recorded at least ten times. The rearrangement links TRBV18 to TRBJ2-7, with D possibly being TRBD2 (6 bases). CDR3 length: 15 residues. CDR1 is KGHSH and CDR2 is LQKENI in the germline V gene. Trimming removed 3 bases at V and 5 bases at J, with 17 bases between. CDR3 DNA: TGTGCCAGCTCACCGGGGACTTCCCCTTCCCACGAGCAGTACTTC. It yields the protein CASSPGTSPSHEQYF.

The chain recombines TRBV18 with TRBJ2-7; D is unclear. The CDR3 is made up of 13 amino acids. CDR1 and CDR2 from the germline V gene are KGHSH and LQKENI. V lost 6 bases and J lost 5, with 14 bases in between. CDR3 residues: CASSPTGSDEQYF. The CDR3 nucleotides are TGTGCCAGCTCCCCAACTGGGTCCGACGAGCAGTACTTC.

Ten or more counts support this clonotype. The rearrangement links TRBV20-1 to TRBJ1-2; D uncertain. V dropped 4 bases and J dropped 4 bases, with 10 bases sitting between them. The CDR3 has 12 amino acids. Germline CDR1 reads DFQATT; CDR2 reads SNEGSKA (reference sequence). CDR3 sequence reads: CSATYETYGYTF. Here the CDR3 DNA reads TGCAGTGCTACCTATGAGACCTATGGCTACACCTTC.

V gene TRBV30 combines with J gene TRBJ1-6; unclear D gene. The CDR3 covers 12 residues. CDR1 and CDR2 (germline): GTSNPN, SVGIG (reference sequence). Between the trimmed V and J ends, which lost 4 bases and 5 bases, there was a span of 6 bases. This CDR3 reads CAWTGDNSPLHF. The CDR3 coding sequence is TGTGCCTGGACCGGAGATAATTCACCCCTCCACTTT. The variable domain in full, with the rest retrieved from reference TRBV30 and TRBJ1-6, is SQTIHQWPATLVQPVGSPLSLECTVEGTSNPNLYWYRQAAGRGLQLLFYSVGIGQISSEVPQNLSASRPQDRQFILSSKKLLLSDSGFYLCAWTGDNSPLHFGNGTRLTVT.

This clonotype was seen repeatedly, ten times or more. The V and J genes are TRBV2 and TRBJ2-1, with TRBD2 matching over 8 bases. Germline loops: CDR1 SNHLY, CDR2 FYNNEI. CDR3 size: 13 residues. V lost 6 bases to trimming and J lost 5 bases; unmatched junction nucleotides: 3. CDR3 amino acids: CASRLGLDNEQFF. CDR3 coding DNA: TGTGCCAGCAGATTGGGACTAGACAATGAGCAGTTCTTC.

The V and J genes are TRBV19 and TRBJ2-7, with D perhaps matching TRBD1 (6 bases). Germline values: CDR1 LNHDA, CDR2 SQIVND (reference sequence). V lost 6 bases, J lost 0 bases, and 15 bases lay in between. The CDR3 length is 15 residues. Written as DNA, the CDR3 is TGTGCCAGTAGCCCTCGGCAGGGGAACTCCTACGAGCAGTACTTC. Its protein product is CASSPRQGNSYEQYF.

This clonotype was observed many times. This chain uses TRBV2 with TRBJ1-6; 8 bases are shared with TRBD1. Unmatched junction bases numbered 11, after V lost 6 bases and J lost 7 bases. The CDR3 length is 16 residues. Germline CDR1 reads SNHLY; CDR2 reads FYNNEI. The DNA of the CDR3 is TGTGCCAGCAGCCCAAGTGGGGGACAGGCCAATTCACCCCTCCACTTT. As protein: CASSPSGGQANSPLHF.

Ten or more counts support this clonotype. The V and J genes are TRBV2 and TRBJ2-5, with a weak D call TRBD1 (6 bases). CDR1 SNHLY and CDR2 FYNNEI come from the germline V gene. The CDR3 covers 13 residues. V gave up 6 bases and J gave up 5 bases, with 13 bases separating them. In DNA, the CDR3 is TGTGCCAGCAGGGCCGGGACACCCGAGACCCAGTACTTC. It encodes CASRAGTPETQYF.

This clonotype was counted ten times or more. The chain uses TRBV5-1 and TRBJ2-1; 12 bases map to TRBD2. Per the germline V gene, CDR1 is SGHRS and CDR2 is YFSETQ. The CDR3 consists of 17 residues. V dropped 3 bases and J dropped 4; count of bases not matched to a gene: 8. The CDR3 spells CASSSRAGTSGYNEQFF. The CDR3 bases are TGCGCCAGCAGCTCGAGGGCCGGGACTAGCGGGTACAATGAGCAGTTCTTC.

The chain uses TRBV20-1 and TRBJ2-7, with 10 bases that match TRBD2. The CDR3 has 16 residues. J lost 0 bases, V lost 3 bases, and 8 bases had no gene match. The germline CDR1 and CDR2 sequences are DFQATT and SNEGSKA (reference sequence). The CDR3 DNA sequence: TGCAGTGCTAGTTCTGAGCGGGAGGGCCTCTCCTACGAGCAGTACTTC. Amino acid sequence: CSASSEREGLSYEQYF.

This clonotype was recorded at least ten times. V and J are TRBV5-1 and TRBJ1-1; TRBD1 matches 9 bases. Germline V CDR1 and CDR2: SGHRS, YFSETQ. This CDR3 region has 13 residues. J gave up 8 bases and V 5 bases, and 7 bases lay outside the gene matches. The CDR3 DNA reads TGCGCCAGCAGTCGGGGACAGGGTGGGGAAGCTTTCTTT. This sequence encodes CASSRGQGGEAFF.

This clonotype was counted at least ten times. V is TRBV6-5 and J is TRBJ2-2; D gene uncertain. The CDR3 is 14 amino acids. CDR1 is MNHEY, CDR2 SVGAGI, per germline. V lost 0 bases and J lost 3, with 5 bases in between. The CDR3 nucleotides read TGTGCCAGCAGTTACTCCCGGGACACCGGGGAGCTGTTTTTT. It is translated as CASSYSRDTGELFF.

The CDR3 loop is CASSFDRFSNQPQHF. The CDR3 DNA reads TGTGCCAGCAGTTTCGACAGGTTTAGCAATCAGCCCCAGCATTTT. The chain carries TRBV5-8 and TRBJ1-5; weak D call: TRBD1 (6 bases). The CDR3 has 15 amino acids. Germline lookup yields CDR1 SGHTS and CDR2 YDEGEE. V dropped 5 bases and J dropped 0 bases, with 12 bases sitting between them.

This clonotype was seen ten or more times. The chain links TRBV10-1 to TRBJ1-1; D is ambiguous. The CDR3 spans 13 residues. Trimming cost V 3 bases and J 5 bases, with 10 bases left between them. Germline assignment: CDR1 WNHNN and CDR2 SYGVQD (reference sequence). The CDR3 reads CASSDSRDTEAFF. For the CDR3, the DNA is TGCGCCAGCAGTGACTCGCGTGATACTGAAGCTTTCTTT.